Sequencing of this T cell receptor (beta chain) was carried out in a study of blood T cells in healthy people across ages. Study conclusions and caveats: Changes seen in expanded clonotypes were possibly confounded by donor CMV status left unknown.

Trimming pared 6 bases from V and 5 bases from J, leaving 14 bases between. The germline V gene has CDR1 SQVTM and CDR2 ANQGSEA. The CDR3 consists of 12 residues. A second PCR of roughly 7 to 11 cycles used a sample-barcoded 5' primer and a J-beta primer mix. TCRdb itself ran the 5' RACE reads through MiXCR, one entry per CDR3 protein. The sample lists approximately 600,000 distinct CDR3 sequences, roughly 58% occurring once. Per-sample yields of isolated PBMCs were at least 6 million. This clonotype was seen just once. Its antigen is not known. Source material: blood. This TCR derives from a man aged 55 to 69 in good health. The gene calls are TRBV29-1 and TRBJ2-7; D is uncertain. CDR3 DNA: TGCAGCGTGGGGATGAGGAGCAACGAGCAGTACTTC. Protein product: CSVGMRSNEQYF.